This passage covers 26 T cell receptor beta chains from one sample sequenced in a study of T cells in Graves' hyperthyroidism and ophthalmopathy. Amplified TCR beta CDR3 regions came from RNA transcripts. The primer set for the first-round RT-PCR of the TCR CDR3 was HTBI. TCRdb analysed the multiplex PCR reads with MiXCR anew, one entry per CDR3 protein. The data hold over 500,000 distinct CDR3 sequences, with less than 15% observed a single time. The source material was blood. The origin of the receptors is a woman aged 40-49 years with Graves' hyperthyroidism.

In this sample, this clonotype turned up a few times. The rearrangement links TRBV5-1 to TRBJ2-5; TRBD1 matches at 9 bases. The CDR3 is 13 residues long. CDR1 SGHRS and CDR2 YFSETQ come from the germline V gene. After removal of 6 bases from V and 4 bases from J, the junction contained 4 bases not matched to a gene. The CDR3 DNA reads TGCGCCAGCAACAGGGGGCTAGGAGAGACCCAGTACTTC. This gives the protein CASNRGLGETQYF.

In this sample, this clonotype turned up a few times. The gene calls are TRBV20-1 and TRBJ2-1, with TRBD2 matching 9 bases. V lost 0 bases to trimming and J lost 7 bases; unmatched junction nucleotides: 7. The germline V gene has CDR1 DFQATT and CDR2 SNEGSKA (reference sequence). The CDR3 consists of 15 residues. For the CDR3, the DNA is TGCAGTGCTAGAGAGGGAGGCGGGAGGGCAAATGAGCAGTTCTTC. It specifies CSAREGGGRANEQFF.

This clonotype was recorded many times. The chain carries TRBV7-8 and TRBJ2-7; D is possibly TRBD2 (6 bases). V was cut by 2 bases and J by 0 bases, with 11 bases left in between. This CDR3 spans 15 amino acids. Germline V gene sequence: CDR1 SGHVS, CDR2 FQNEAQ. CDR3 sequence reads: CASSLMREASYEQYF. CDR3 coding DNA: TGTGCCAGCAGCTTAATGAGGGAGGCCTCCTACGAGCAGTACTTC.

CDR3 sequence (DNA): TGTGCCAGCAGTTTAGGGACAGGGCCGCAGCCCCAGCATTTT. It translates to CASSLGTGPQPQHF. The chain links TRBV12-3 or TRBV12-4 to TRBJ1-5; 8 bases match TRBD1. The junction had 3 bases not matched to a gene; V was cut back by 1 base and J by 7 bases. The CDR3 totals 14 residues.

The chain carries TRBV9 and TRBJ2-3, with 9 bases aligning to TRBD2. CDR1 is SGDLS, CDR2 YYNGEE, per germline. With 0 bases clipped from V and 5 bases from J, the junction kept 10 bases outside the gene matches. The CDR3 length is 17 residues. CDR3 in amino acids: CASSVGREGQAEDTQYF. The CDR3 nucleotides are TGTGCCAGCAGCGTAGGGCGGGAGGGCCAAGCGGAAGATACGCAGTATTTT. The full variable domain, its missing parts supplied by reference TRBV9 and TRBJ2-3, is DSGVTQTPKHLITATGQRVTLRCSPRSGDLSVYWYQQSLDQGLQFLIQYYNGEERAKGNILERFSAQQFPDLHSELNLSSLELGDSALYFCASSVGREGQAEDTQYFGPGTRLTVL.

This clonotype was counted ten times or more. The J gene is TRBJ2-3, the V gene TRBV7-9; possible D gene TRBD2, 5 bases. The CDR3 has 11 amino acids. CDR1 and CDR2 (germline): SEHNR, FQNEAQ (reference sequence). V was cut by 10 bases and J by 6 bases, with 11 bases left in between. The CDR3 DNA follows: TGTGCCAAAGGAGGTACGGATACGCAGTATTTT. Translated, it gives CAKGGTDTQYF.

The chain employs TRBV30 and TRBJ2-3, with TRBD1 as a possible D gene (5 bases). This CDR3 region has 13 residues. V dropped 0 bases and J dropped 4 bases, with 8 bases sitting between them. CDR1 GTSNPN and CDR2 SVGIG come from the germline V gene (reference sequence). The CDR3 coding sequence is TGTGCCTGGAGTGTAAAGGGGTCAGATACGCAGTATTTT. Translating gives CAWSVKGSDTQYF.

This clonotype came up a few times. This may be a read error: a much more frequent sequence differs by one nucleotide. The chain combines TRBV12-5 with TRBJ2-5; 7 nucleotides match TRBD2. The CDR3 is 16 amino acids. Germline values: CDR1 LGHNT, CDR2 FRNRAP. In nucleotides, the CDR3 is TGTGCTAGTGGTTTGGTACGGACTAGAGAAGGAGAGGCCCAGTACTTC. Protein sequence: CASGLVRTREGEAQYF.

This rearrangement joins TRBV20-1 to TRBJ2-5; D possibly uses TRBD1 or TRBD2 (5 bases each). With 7 bases removed from V and 4 bases from J, the gap between germline ends came to 10 bases. CDR3 length: 11 amino acids. Germline loops: CDR1 DFQATT, CDR2 SNEGSKA (reference sequence). CDR3 in DNA: TGCAGTGGTTGTGGGGGAGAGACCCAGTACTTC. It yields the protein CSGCGGETQYF.

This clonotype was observed a few times. The gene calls are TRBV19 and TRBJ1-5, with D possibly TRBD1 on 5 matching bases. The germline V and J ends were trimmed by 7 bases and 6 bases, with 13 bases remaining between them. The CDR3 is 13 residues long. Germline values: CDR1 LNHDA, CDR2 SQIVND (reference sequence). The CDR3 is CASTPEGVQPQHF. The CDR3 DNA reads as TGTGCCAGTACCCCAGAAGGGGTTCAGCCCCAGCATTTT.

This clonotype was detected ten times or more. The rearrangement joins TRBV2 to TRBJ2-5; D perhaps matches TRBD2 (5 bases). The V gene's germline CDR1 is SNHLY and CDR2 FYNNEI. The CDR3 length is 13 residues. Trimming left V 3 bases short and J 1 base short, with 6 bases between. CDR3 DNA sequence: TGTGCCAGCAGTGAGCGGGCCCAAGAGACCCAGTACTTC. This encodes CASSERAQETQYF.

In its sample, this clonotype was seen many times. This chain uses TRBV20-1 with TRBJ2-2; 11 nucleotides agree with TRBD2. The germline V gene has CDR1 DFQATT and CDR2 SNEGSKA (reference sequence). Trimming at V came to 2 bases and at J to 4 bases, leaving 6 bases not matched to a gene. The CDR3 consists of 16 residues. This CDR3 reads CSARPGTSGITGELFF. The CDR3 region has the DNA TGCAGTGCTAGACCGGGGACTAGCGGAATCACCGGGGAGCTGTTTTTT.

This clonotype appeared many times. J is TRBJ2-1 and V is TRBV18; D unclear. This CDR3 is 12 amino acids long. Germline CDR1 reads KGHSH; CDR2 reads LQKENI. Trimming pared 0 bases from V and 10 bases from J, leaving 7 bases between. The chain's CDR3 is CASSPPSGEQFF. The DNA of the CDR3 is TGTGCCAGCTCACCACCTTCAGGCGAGCAGTTCTTC.

The rearrangement joins TRBV25-1 to TRBJ2-2; a weak D match, TRBD2 (6 bases). CDR3 length: 16 amino acids. The germline V and J ends were trimmed by 3 bases and 2 bases, with 13 bases remaining between them. Germline V lookup: CDR1 MGHDK, CDR2 SYGVNS. The CDR3: CASSDFRAGNTGELFF. DNA for the CDR3: TGTGCCAGCAGTGATTTCCGAGCGGGTAACACCGGGGAGCTGTTTTTT. Together with reference TRBV25-1 and TRBJ2-2, the CDR3 gives the full variable domain: EADIYQTPRYLVIGTGKKITLECSQTMGHDKMYWYQQDPGMELHLIHYSYGVNSTEKGDLSSESTVSRIRTEHFPLTLESARPSHTSQYLCASSDFRAGNTGELFFGEGSRLTVL.

The rearrangement links TRBV5-1 to TRBJ2-7; 10 nucleotides match TRBD1. This CDR3 is built from 14 residues. Per germline, CDR1 SGHRS and CDR2 YFSETQ. Germline trimming cut 4 bases from V and 9 bases from J; bases unmatched to any gene: 10. This chain's CDR3 is CASSAGQGLEGQYF. Written as DNA, the CDR3 is TGCGCCAGCAGCGCGGGACAGGGGTTAGAGGGGCAGTACTTC.

There are many counts of this clonotype. The rearrangement joins TRBV28 to TRBJ2-2, with 10 bases identical to TRBD1. Germline V gene sequence: CDR1 MDHEN, CDR2 SYDVKM. The CDR3 extends over 14 amino acids. J was trimmed by 7 bases and V by 5 bases; bases with no gene match: 4. CDR3 residues: CASSRQGAVGELFF. CDR3 nucleotide sequence: TGTGCCAGCAGTAGACAGGGGGCGGTCGGGGAGCTGTTTTTT.

This clonotype was counted ten times or more. This chain links TRBV3-1 with TRBJ1-2; 7 bases align to TRBD1. Germline lookup yields CDR1 LGHDT and CDR2 YNNKEL (reference sequence). The CDR3 loop spans 14 amino acids. V was clipped by 4 bases and J by 6 bases; unmatched bases: 8. CDR3 loop: CASSPKTQGNGYTF. CDR3 coding DNA: TGTGCCAGCAGCCCCAAAACACAGGGGAATGGCTACACCTTC. Filled out from reference TRBV3-1 and TRBJ1-2, the complete variable domain reads DTAVSQTPKYLVTQMGNDKSIKCEQNLGHDTMYWYKQDSKKFLKIMFSYNNKELIINETVPNRFSPKSPDKAHLNLHINSLELGDSAVYFCASSPKTQGNGYTFGSGTRLTVV.

Turning to this clonotype: One junction end does not reproduce the germline sequence, and a read error may be involved. This chain connects TRBV12-3 or TRBV12-4 to TRBJ1-5; D is possibly TRBD1 (6 bases). The CDR3 is 12 residues long. CDR3 protein: CASSLAGQPRHF. CDR3 DNA sequence: TGTGCCAGCAGTTTAGCAGGACAGCCCCGGCATTTT.

At least ten counts were recorded for this clonotype. This chain connects TRBV28 to TRBJ2-3, with 9 bases lining up with TRBD1. J was trimmed by 9 bases and V by 2 bases; bases with no gene match: 21. This CDR3 has 19 amino acids. From germline, CDR1 is MDHEN and CDR2 SYDVKM. The CDR3 nucleotides are TGTGCCAGCAGTTTAAGTTTCGGTCCCGGGACAGGGATGAGGGACACGCAGTATTTT. Translation: CASSLSFGPGTGMRDTQYF. Complete variable domain (other parts from reference TRBV28 and TRBJ2-3): DVKVTQSSRYLVKRTGEKVFLECVQDMDHENMFWYRQDPGLGLRLIYFSYDVKMKEKGDIPEGYSVSREKKERFSLILESASTNQTSMYLCASSLSFGPGTGMRDTQYFGPGTRLTVL.

The rearrangement uses TRBV6-1 and TRBJ2-5, with 8 bases lining up with TRBD1. Germline V CDR1 and CDR2: MNHNS, SASEGT. After removal of 6 bases from V and 3 bases from J, the junction contained 3 bases not matched to a gene. This CDR3 contains 13 residues. CDR3 in DNA: TGTGCCAGCAGGGACAGGGTGAAAGAGACCCAGTACTTC. Translating it yields CASRDRVKETQYF.

This rearrangement joins TRBV27 to TRBJ2-1, with D uncertain. CDR3 length: 12 residues. Trimming pared 4 bases from V and 5 bases from J, leaving 6 bases between. Germline V gives CDR1 MNHEY, CDR2 SMNVEV (reference sequence). The CDR3 nucleotides read TGTGCCAGCAGTTCTTTTAACAATGAGCAGTTCTTC. Amino acid sequence: CASSSFNNEQFF.

The V and J genes are TRBV20-1 and TRBJ1-6, with a possible D match to TRBD1 (5 bases). The CDR3 has 17 amino acids. The V gene lost 4 bases and the J gene lost 7 bases, with 23 bases spanning the gap. Germline V gene data show CDR1 as DFQATT and CDR2 as SNEGSKA (reference sequence). Here the CDR3 reads CSATGAGQSSGNSPLHF. In nucleotides, the CDR3 is TGCAGTGCTACTGGGGCAGGGCAATCTTCGGGGAATTCACCCCTCCACTTT.

This clonotype was detected only a few times. The chain joins TRBV20-1 to TRBJ2-7; 7 nucleotides align to TRBD1. Germline V gene data show CDR1 as DFQATT and CDR2 as SNEGSKA (reference sequence). Trimming at V came to 0 bases and at J to 2 bases, leaving 7 bases not matched to a gene. This CDR3 is built from 15 residues. The chain's CDR3 is CSARDLLGQTYEQYF. The DNA of the CDR3 is TGCAGTGCTAGAGATCTTTTGGGACAGACCTACGAGCAGTACTTC.

This clonotype came up a few times. This chain connects TRBV9 to TRBJ1-5, with D uncertain. Germline loops: CDR1 SGDLS, CDR2 YYNGEE. With 4 bases removed from V and 2 bases from J, the gap between germline ends came to 13 bases. The CDR3 length is 15 residues. The CDR3: CASSTSPIGNQPQHF. As DNA, the CDR3 is TGTGCCAGCAGCACCAGTCCCATCGGCAATCAGCCCCAGCATTTT.

The chain is built from TRBV6-5 and TRBJ1-6; TRBD1 aligns across 7 bases. The CDR3 is made up of 17 amino acids. J gave up 7 bases and V 2 bases, and 11 bases lay outside the gene matches. Germline assignment: CDR1 MNHEY and CDR2 SVGAGI. The CDR3 DNA sequence: TGTGCCAGCAGTTACACCGCAGGGGGACAAGTAAATTCACCCCTCCACTTT. Translated: CASSYTAGGQVNSPLHF.

The CDR3 is CASSRSQQGLNTEAFF. CDR3 coding DNA: TGTGCCAGCTCCCGCAGCCAACAGGGTCTGAACACTGAAGCTTTCTTT. The chain uses TRBV18 and TRBJ1-1; weak D call: TRBD1 (6 bases). Looked up from germline, CDR1 is KGHSH and CDR2 is LQKENI. V lost 6 bases and J lost 0, with 17 bases in between. The length of the CDR3 is 16 residues. Supplemented by reference TRBV18 and TRBJ1-1, the full variable domain reads NAGVMQNPRHLVRRRGQEARLRCSPMKGHSHVYWYRQLPEEGLKFMVYLQKENIIDESGMPKERFSAEFPKEGPSILRIQQVVRGDSAAYFCASSRSQQGLNTEAFFGQGTRLTVV.